This TCR beta chain was retrieved from a study of OX40 agonist ivuxolimab in advanced cancers. About the study: The dose-escalation group included hepatocellular carcinoma, melanoma, renal cell carcinoma and head and neck cancer. It was permissible to have had prior anti-PD-1, anti-PD-L1 or anti-CTLA-4 therapy, and around 40% had some. A mean age of around 66 years, range about 20 to 79, was recorded, and about 83% were male.

Study-wide points: At 0.1 to 3.0 mg/kg, clonal expansion of CD4+ and CD8+ blood T cells had occurred by week 6.

A note on this clone: The antigen is not known.

The repertoire was sequenced with immunoSEQ multiplex PCR; TCRdb's copy has only in-frame clones and lacks some. The sample has 70,000 to 75,000 clones, 75% to 85% seen once; the top ten hold 1.1%. The germline V gene has CDR1 SNHLY and CDR2 FYNNEI. V was pared by 8 bases and J by 0 bases, with 16 bases between. This CDR3 is built from 15 residues. This receptor was taken from an adult with an advanced solid tumor such as melanoma, head and neck, liver or kidney cancer. This specimen was CD4+ or CD8+ T cells sorted from blood, taken in a trial of the OX40 agonist ivuxolimab. This chain connects TRBV2 to TRBJ1-2; D is uncertain. This chain's CDR3 is CASATNPNTNYGYTF. DNA for the CDR3: TGTGCCAGCGCCACAAACCCAAATACTAACTATGGCTACACCTTC.